This note documents a single T cell receptor beta chain sequence. Its antigen is undetermined. This sample was included in a study of glioma-infiltrating T cells. Notes on the study in general: Non-neoplastic patients had below-expected tissue-blood divergence, while all gliomas exceeded expectation. Very few CDR3 sequences were shared between tissue and blood.

Using RNA template, CDR3s of TCR alpha and beta were amplified with iRepertoire arm-PCR. Each CDR3 protein gets one entry after TCRdb re-called the multiplex PCR reads with MiXCR. The sample holds about 190,000 distinct CDR3 sequences, about 32% seen once. From germline, CDR1 is MNHNY and CDR2 SVGAGI (reference sequence). Trimming cost V 10 bases and J 5 bases, with 23 bases left between them. This CDR3 region has 15 residues. The sample consisted of glioma tissue, nonneoplastic brain tissue, or PBMCs (not recorded which). The sequence derives from a human donor with low-grade glioma or glioblastoma, undergoing nonglioma brain surgery, or in good health (not recorded which). The chain joins TRBV6-6 to TRBJ1-2; D might be TRBD1 (6 bases). CDR3 protein: CAILWDIMVGYGYTF. Written as DNA, the CDR3 is TGTGCCATCCTCTGGGACATCATGGTGGGGTATGGCTACACCTTC.